A selection of T cell receptor beta chains follows, all from one sample in a study of T cell responses to AZD1222 COVID-19 vaccine. Some clones are missing from TCRdb's copy, which holds only in-frame ones; the method was immunoSEQ multiplex PCR. The sample lists under 140,000 clones, nearly 90% occurring once. The material was peripheral blood, obtained on day 0 of AZD1222 vaccination. The receptors derive from an adult in good health. The CDR3 runs from the conserved cysteine through the conserved F or W. D genes are given only for firm matches.

V: TRBV28; J: TRBJ2-7; D: -; CDR3: CASSRTGTRIYEQYF
V: TRBV2; J: TRBJ1-5; D: TRBD1; CDR3: CASSLTGTGNQPQHF
V: TRBV30; J: TRBJ1-2; D: TRBD1; CDR3: CAWSAGDSPPQVF
V: TRBV12-5; J: TRBJ2-2; D: -; CDR3: CASGRGNTGELFF
V: TRBV4-1; J: TRBJ1-6; D: -; CDR3: CASSQEGSAEGSPLHF
V: TRBV5-1; J: TRBJ2-1; D: TRBD2; CDR3: CASSLVAGANEQFF
V: TRBV18; J: TRBJ1-4; D: TRBD1; CDR3: CASSPRQGGEKLFF
V: TRBV5-4; J: TRBJ1-4; D: -; CDR3: CASTRFGAGNEKLFF
V: TRBV5-6; J: TRBJ1-5; D: -; CDR3: CASSWRGRFQPQHF
V: TRBV9; J: TRBJ1-1; D: -; CDR3: CASSDLLGEAFF
V: TRBV9; J: TRBJ1-1; D: -; CDR3: CASSASPNTEAFF
V: TRBV6-5; J: TRBJ2-7; D: -; CDR3: CAITGGTGRYEQYF
V: TRBV7-9; J: TRBJ1-2; D: -; CDR3: CASSLELTDGYTF
V: TRBV7-9; J: TRBJ1-6; D: -; CDR3: CASSPSIEGSPLHF
V: TRBV2; J: TRBJ2-7; D: -; CDR3: CASSEGQGSYEQYF
V: TRBV5-1; J: TRBJ1-1; D: -; CDR3: CASSLTGRNAEAFF
V: TRBV19; J: TRBJ1-5; D: -; CDR3: CASSIIFQAQRNQPQHF
V: TRBV5-6; J: TRBJ1-5; D: -; CDR3: CASSFYGVGDQPQHF
V: TRBV7-3; J: TRBJ2-2; D: -; CDR3: CASGPSRAGELFF
V: TRBV29-1; J: TRBJ1-1; D: -; CDR3: CSVEGLSGTEAFF
V: TRBV6-5; J: TRBJ1-2; D: -; CDR3: CASRGTAAGYTF
V: TRBV5-1; J: TRBJ2-1; D: TRBD2; CDR3: CASSTASGSYNEQFF
V: TRBV19; J: TRBJ1-5; D: -; CDR3: CASSAYQDQPQHF
V: TRBV7-2; J: TRBJ1-1; D: -; CDR3: CASSPAQGGNTEAFF
V: TRBV28; J: TRBJ1-5; D: -; CDR3: CASSLQDQPQHF
V: TRBV19; J: TRBJ1-2; D: -; CDR3: CASSITGPNYGYTF
V: TRBV10-3; J: TRBJ2-5; D: TRBD1; CDR3: CAISGQERETQYF
V: TRBV2; J: TRBJ2-2; D: -; CDR3: CASSDRARGELFF
V: TRBV28; J: TRBJ2-2; D: -; CDR3: CASSSQGISGGELFF
V: TRBV6-1; J: TRBJ1-1; D: -; CDR3: CASSEAGVGTEAFF
V: TRBV6-6; J: TRBJ2-1; D: TRBD2; CDR3: CASSYSGGPYNEQFF
V: TRBV14; J: TRBJ1-3; D: -; CDR3: CASSQDIGPSGNTIYF
V: TRBV20-1; J: TRBJ1-5; D: -; CDR3: CSASRGAYSNQPQHF
V: TRBV6-5; J: TRBJ1-5; D: -; CDR3: CASRAGGNQPQHF
V: TRBV7-2; J: TRBJ1-2; D: -; CDR3: CASIYTGSGSGAYGYTF
V: TRBV18; J: TRBJ1-2; D: TRBD1; CDR3: CASSPQTGNYGYTF
V: TRBV29-1; J: TRBJ1-1; D: -; CDR3: CSVDVGAGTEAFF
V: TRBV29-1; J: TRBJ1-4; D: -; CDR3: CSVQRDPTNEKLFF
V: TRBV28; J: TRBJ1-1; D: -; CDR3: CASIRGGRTEAFF
V: TRBV9; J: TRBJ1-2; D: -; CDR3: CASSEISGYGYTF
V: TRBV4-1; J: TRBJ2-7; D: -; CDR3: CASSPTPSQSYEQYF
V: TRBV9; J: TRBJ2-5; D: -; CDR3: CASSVSGRETQYF
V: TRBV29-1; J: TRBJ1-5; D: -; CDR3: CSVEWGPGQPQHF